Listed below are T cell receptor beta chains from one sample, sequenced in a study of immune evolution from preneoplasia to lung adenocarcinoma. Sequencing was performed with immunoSEQ multiplex PCR; in TCRdb, only in-frame clones are kept and a portion is missing. The sample lists more than 6,500 clones; roughly 70% were seen once. Specimen: FFPE atypical adenomatous hyperplasia tissue from the lung. Receptor source: a donor aged 70 or over with lung adenocarcinoma. Some clones in this sample may be carry-over from other donors' samples. Each CDR3 is given with its conserved first and last residue. A D gene is named only where the DNA matches it firmly. Expanded clones get a size class; other rows say once, few or many, or leave the size out.

TRBV30,TRBD1,once,TRBJ2-7,TGTGCCTGGAGTGTGGACAGGGACTACGAGCAGTACTTC,CAWSVDRDYEQYF
TRBV5-1,TRBD2,medium-sized,TRBJ2-5,TGCGCCAGCAGCCCCGGGACTAGCGGGGTACAAGAGACCCAGTACTTC,CASSPGTSGVQETQYF
TRBV28,TRBD1,.,TRBJ1-2,TGTGCCAGCAAGTTTATGGGAGCGGGACAGACTAACTATGGCTACACCTTC,CASKFMGAGQTNYGYTF
TRBV9,.,.,TRBJ2-7,TGTGCCAGCAGCGTTAACGACGGCTACGAGCAGTACTTC,CASSVNDGYEQYF
TRBV6-5,TRBD1,.,TRBJ1-1,TGTGCCAGCAGTTACACGACAGGGGAGGACACTGAAGCTTTCTTT,CASSYTTGEDTEAFF
TRBV4-1,TRBD2,.,TRBJ2-3,TGCGCCAGCAGCCCGGTGGGAAGCGGGGGGGCACGATTGGGAGATACGCAGTATTTT,CASSPVGSGGARLGDTQYF
TRBV28,TRBD2,.,TRBJ2-3,TGTGCCAGCAGGACATTAGCGGGTTGGTTCGGAGATACGCAGTATTTT,CASRTLAGWFGDTQYF
TRBV6-6,TRBD1,.,TRBJ1-2,TGTGCCAGCAGTAATAAAGACAGGGGCGGCTACACCTTC,CASSNKDRGGYTF
TRBV27,.,.,TRBJ2-7,TGTGCCAGCAGTTTACAAGCAGGCTCCTACGAGCAGTACTTC,CASSLQAGSYEQYF
TRBV29-1,.,.,TRBJ1-1,TGCAGCGTTGAGGGTCTCCATGAAGCTTTCTTT,CSVEGLHEAFF
TRBV5-6,TRBD2,.,TRBJ2-7,TGTGCCAGCAGCCGGACTAGCGACGAGCAGTACTTC,CASSRTSDEQYF
TRBV30,.,.,TRBJ1-4,TGTGCCTGGAGTAAAGGGGTTAATGGGAAACTGTTTTTT,CAWSKGVNGKLFF
TRBV4-1,TRBD1,.,TRBJ1-2,TGCGCCAGCAGCCAAGCTACAGGGGGCTTCTATGGCTACACCTTC,CASSQATGGFYGYTF
TRBV29-1,.,.,TRBJ1-2,TGCAGCGTTGAAGCCCCAACTGGTGGTGGCTACACCTTC,CSVEAPTGGGYTF
TRBV9,.,.,TRBJ1-1,TGTGCCAGCAGCGTAGGAGGGCTCACTGAAGCTTTCTTT,CASSVGGLTEAFF
TRBV7-9,TRBD1,.,TRBJ1-5,TGTGCCAGCAGCGGCGGACAGGGACATCAGCCCCAGCATTTT,CASSGGQGHQPQHF
TRBV5-5,TRBD1,once,TRBJ1-4,TGTGCCAGCAGCAGGACAGGGGGCAATGAAAAACTGTTTTTT,CASSRTGGNEKLFF
TRBV18,.,.,TRBJ1-3,TGTGCCAGCTCACCAAGACAGGCTCGCGGTGGAAACACCATATATTTT,CASSPRQARGGNTIYF
TRBV19,TRBD1,few,TRBJ1-5,TGTGCCAGTAGTGCACCGGGACAGGGGGCAGGTCAGCCCCAGCATTTT,CASSAPGQGAGQPQHF
TRBV6-5,.,large,TRBJ1-1,TGTGCCAGCAGTTCCGGGCCGCGGGCTGAAGCTTTCTTT,CASSSGPRAEAFF
TRBV20-1,.,.,TRBJ1-1,TGCAGTGCTAGAGATGGACCTGAAGCTTTCTTT,CSARDGPEAFF
TRBV30,.,.,TRBJ2-7,TGTGCCTGGAGCGCTGGGGGCCGGGAGCAGTACTTC,CAWSAGGREQYF
TRBV5-1,TRBD2,.,TRBJ2-7,TGCGCCAGCAGCGCGGGACTAGCGGACTACGAGCAGTACTTC,CASSAGLADYEQYF
TRBV10-2,.,.,TRBJ1-4,TGCGCCAGCAGAGTGGCGGGTAATGAAAAACTGTTTTTT,CASRVAGNEKLFF
TRBV19,.,.,TRBJ1-1,TGTGCCAGTGGACAACCGAACACTGAAGCTTTCTTT,CASGQPNTEAFF
TRBV14,.,medium-sized,TRBJ1-1,TGTGCCAGCAGCAAAAGGGGGGGCCCGGGCACTGAAGCTTTCTTT,CASSKRGGPGTEAFF
TRBV5-1,.,.,TRBJ2-3,TGCGCCAGCAGCGCCACTAGTGATACGCAGTATTTT,CASSATSDTQYF
TRBV27,TRBD1,.,TRBJ2-5,TGTGCCAGCAGTTCAAAGGGACAGATCCAAGAGACCCAGTACTTC,CASSSKGQIQETQYF
TRBV14,TRBD2,once,TRBJ2-1,TGTGCCAGCAGCCCCTGGGAGGGCTCCTACAATGAGCAGTTCTTC,CASSPWEGSYNEQFF
TRBV18,.,.,TRBJ2-5,TGTGCCAGCTCACCACCGAATACCGAGACCCAGTACTTC,CASSPPNTETQYF